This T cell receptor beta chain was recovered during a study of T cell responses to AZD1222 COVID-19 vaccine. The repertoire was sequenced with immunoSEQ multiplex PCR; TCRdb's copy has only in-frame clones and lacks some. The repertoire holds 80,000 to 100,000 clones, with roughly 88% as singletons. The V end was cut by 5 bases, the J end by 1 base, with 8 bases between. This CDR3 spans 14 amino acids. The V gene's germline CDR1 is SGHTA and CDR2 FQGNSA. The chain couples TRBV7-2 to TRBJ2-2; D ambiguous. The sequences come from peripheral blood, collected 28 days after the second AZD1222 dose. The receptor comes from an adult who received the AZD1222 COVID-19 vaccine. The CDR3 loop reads CASSRVQNTGELFF. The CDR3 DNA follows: TGTGCCAGCAGCCGTGTTCAGAACACCGGGGAGCTGTTTTTT.